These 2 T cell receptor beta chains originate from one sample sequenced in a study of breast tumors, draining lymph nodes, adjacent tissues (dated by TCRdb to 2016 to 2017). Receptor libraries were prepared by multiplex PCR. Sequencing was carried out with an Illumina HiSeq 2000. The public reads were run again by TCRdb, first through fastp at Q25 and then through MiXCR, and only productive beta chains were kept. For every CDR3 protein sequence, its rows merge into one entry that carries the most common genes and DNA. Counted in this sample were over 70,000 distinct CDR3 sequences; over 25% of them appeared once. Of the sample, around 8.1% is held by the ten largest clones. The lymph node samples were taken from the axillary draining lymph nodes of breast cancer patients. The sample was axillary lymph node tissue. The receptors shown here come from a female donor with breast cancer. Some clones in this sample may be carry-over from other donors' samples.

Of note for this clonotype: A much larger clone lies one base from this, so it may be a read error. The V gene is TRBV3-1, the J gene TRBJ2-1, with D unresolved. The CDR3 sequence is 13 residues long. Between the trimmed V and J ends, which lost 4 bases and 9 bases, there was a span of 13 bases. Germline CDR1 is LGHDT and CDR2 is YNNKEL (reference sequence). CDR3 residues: CASSRVRSSEQFF. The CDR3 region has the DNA TGTGCCAGCAGCCGAGTACGATCGAGTGAGCAGTTCTTC.

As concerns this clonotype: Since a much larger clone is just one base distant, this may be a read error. The CDR3 sequence is CSVERQGAMNTEASF. The DNA of the CDR3 is TGCAGCGTTGAGCGCCAGGGGGCAATGAACACTGAAGCTTCCTTT. This chain joins TRBV29-1 and TRBJ1-1; 8 nucleotides align to TRBD1. CDR1 and CDR2 (germline): SQVTM, ANQGSEA. The CDR3 spans 15 residues.